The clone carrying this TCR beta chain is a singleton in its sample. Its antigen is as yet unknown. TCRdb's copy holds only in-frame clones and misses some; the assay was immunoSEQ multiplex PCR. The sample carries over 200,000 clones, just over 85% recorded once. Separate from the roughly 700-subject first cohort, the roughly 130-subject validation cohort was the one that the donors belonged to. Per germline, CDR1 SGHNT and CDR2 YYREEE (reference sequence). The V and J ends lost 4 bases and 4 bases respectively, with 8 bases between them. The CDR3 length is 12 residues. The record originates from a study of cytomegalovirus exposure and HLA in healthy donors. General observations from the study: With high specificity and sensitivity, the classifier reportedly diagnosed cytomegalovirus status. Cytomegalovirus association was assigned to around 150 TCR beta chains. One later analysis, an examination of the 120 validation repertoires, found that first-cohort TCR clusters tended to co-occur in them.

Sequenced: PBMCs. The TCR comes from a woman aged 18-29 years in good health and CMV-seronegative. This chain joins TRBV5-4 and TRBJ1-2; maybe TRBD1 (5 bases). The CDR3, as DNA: TGTGCCAGCAGCGGCGACAGCTATGGCTACACCTTC. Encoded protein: CASSGDSYGYTF.